This T cell receptor beta chain comes out of a study of beta chain features in type 1 diabetes. Study outcomes and limitations: Moderate yet significant TCRB CDR3 shortening was seen in Type 1 diabetes patients in all four CD4+ subsets.

Concerning this clone: Its antigen is as yet unknown.

Reverse transcribing all isolated RNA meant expressed TCRB transcripts were sequenced. Profiling relied on immunoSEQ multiplex PCR, and the TCRdb table lists in-frame clones only, not all of them. This repertoire shows 150,000 to 200,000 clones, around 8.4% found once; its top ten account for more than 0.5%. Sequencing was performed on central memory CD4+ T cells from blood. This TCR was recovered from a woman aged 18-29 years with type 1 diabetes.

CDR3 nucleotide sequence: TGCGCCAGCAGCCGTGGAGCCGCGGTGAGCACAGATACGCAGTATTTT. As protein: CASSRGAAVSTDTQYF. The chain has TRBV4-1 and TRBJ2-3; no reliable D call. The germline CDR1 and CDR2 sequences are MGHRA and YSYEKL. CDR3 length equals 16 residues. V gave up 4 bases and J gave up 0 bases, with 14 bases separating them.